This TCR beta chain was documented in a study of T cell repertoires in cytomegalovirus infection. TCRdb ran MiXCR on the reads and lists one entry per CDR3 protein. The sample carries approximately 220,000 distinct CDR3 sequences, about 39% recorded once. Germline CDR1 is SGHVT and CDR2 is SQSDAQ. The CDR3 covers 15 residues. V lost 5 bases and J 4 bases, leaving 17 bases between the germline ends. On this clonotype: Its antigen is not known.

This sequence was found in a human donor in good health (CMV status not recorded). Some clones in this sample may be carry-over from other donors' samples. Sequenced material: CD8+ T cells from cultured PBMCs, taken from culture after CMV antigen stimulation. J is TRBJ1-2 and V is TRBV7-4; D is unclear. The CDR3 DNA sequence: TGTGCCAGCAGCCAAAATGTCGGGAACTTCTATGGCTACACCTTC. Its translation is CASSQNVGNFYGYTF.